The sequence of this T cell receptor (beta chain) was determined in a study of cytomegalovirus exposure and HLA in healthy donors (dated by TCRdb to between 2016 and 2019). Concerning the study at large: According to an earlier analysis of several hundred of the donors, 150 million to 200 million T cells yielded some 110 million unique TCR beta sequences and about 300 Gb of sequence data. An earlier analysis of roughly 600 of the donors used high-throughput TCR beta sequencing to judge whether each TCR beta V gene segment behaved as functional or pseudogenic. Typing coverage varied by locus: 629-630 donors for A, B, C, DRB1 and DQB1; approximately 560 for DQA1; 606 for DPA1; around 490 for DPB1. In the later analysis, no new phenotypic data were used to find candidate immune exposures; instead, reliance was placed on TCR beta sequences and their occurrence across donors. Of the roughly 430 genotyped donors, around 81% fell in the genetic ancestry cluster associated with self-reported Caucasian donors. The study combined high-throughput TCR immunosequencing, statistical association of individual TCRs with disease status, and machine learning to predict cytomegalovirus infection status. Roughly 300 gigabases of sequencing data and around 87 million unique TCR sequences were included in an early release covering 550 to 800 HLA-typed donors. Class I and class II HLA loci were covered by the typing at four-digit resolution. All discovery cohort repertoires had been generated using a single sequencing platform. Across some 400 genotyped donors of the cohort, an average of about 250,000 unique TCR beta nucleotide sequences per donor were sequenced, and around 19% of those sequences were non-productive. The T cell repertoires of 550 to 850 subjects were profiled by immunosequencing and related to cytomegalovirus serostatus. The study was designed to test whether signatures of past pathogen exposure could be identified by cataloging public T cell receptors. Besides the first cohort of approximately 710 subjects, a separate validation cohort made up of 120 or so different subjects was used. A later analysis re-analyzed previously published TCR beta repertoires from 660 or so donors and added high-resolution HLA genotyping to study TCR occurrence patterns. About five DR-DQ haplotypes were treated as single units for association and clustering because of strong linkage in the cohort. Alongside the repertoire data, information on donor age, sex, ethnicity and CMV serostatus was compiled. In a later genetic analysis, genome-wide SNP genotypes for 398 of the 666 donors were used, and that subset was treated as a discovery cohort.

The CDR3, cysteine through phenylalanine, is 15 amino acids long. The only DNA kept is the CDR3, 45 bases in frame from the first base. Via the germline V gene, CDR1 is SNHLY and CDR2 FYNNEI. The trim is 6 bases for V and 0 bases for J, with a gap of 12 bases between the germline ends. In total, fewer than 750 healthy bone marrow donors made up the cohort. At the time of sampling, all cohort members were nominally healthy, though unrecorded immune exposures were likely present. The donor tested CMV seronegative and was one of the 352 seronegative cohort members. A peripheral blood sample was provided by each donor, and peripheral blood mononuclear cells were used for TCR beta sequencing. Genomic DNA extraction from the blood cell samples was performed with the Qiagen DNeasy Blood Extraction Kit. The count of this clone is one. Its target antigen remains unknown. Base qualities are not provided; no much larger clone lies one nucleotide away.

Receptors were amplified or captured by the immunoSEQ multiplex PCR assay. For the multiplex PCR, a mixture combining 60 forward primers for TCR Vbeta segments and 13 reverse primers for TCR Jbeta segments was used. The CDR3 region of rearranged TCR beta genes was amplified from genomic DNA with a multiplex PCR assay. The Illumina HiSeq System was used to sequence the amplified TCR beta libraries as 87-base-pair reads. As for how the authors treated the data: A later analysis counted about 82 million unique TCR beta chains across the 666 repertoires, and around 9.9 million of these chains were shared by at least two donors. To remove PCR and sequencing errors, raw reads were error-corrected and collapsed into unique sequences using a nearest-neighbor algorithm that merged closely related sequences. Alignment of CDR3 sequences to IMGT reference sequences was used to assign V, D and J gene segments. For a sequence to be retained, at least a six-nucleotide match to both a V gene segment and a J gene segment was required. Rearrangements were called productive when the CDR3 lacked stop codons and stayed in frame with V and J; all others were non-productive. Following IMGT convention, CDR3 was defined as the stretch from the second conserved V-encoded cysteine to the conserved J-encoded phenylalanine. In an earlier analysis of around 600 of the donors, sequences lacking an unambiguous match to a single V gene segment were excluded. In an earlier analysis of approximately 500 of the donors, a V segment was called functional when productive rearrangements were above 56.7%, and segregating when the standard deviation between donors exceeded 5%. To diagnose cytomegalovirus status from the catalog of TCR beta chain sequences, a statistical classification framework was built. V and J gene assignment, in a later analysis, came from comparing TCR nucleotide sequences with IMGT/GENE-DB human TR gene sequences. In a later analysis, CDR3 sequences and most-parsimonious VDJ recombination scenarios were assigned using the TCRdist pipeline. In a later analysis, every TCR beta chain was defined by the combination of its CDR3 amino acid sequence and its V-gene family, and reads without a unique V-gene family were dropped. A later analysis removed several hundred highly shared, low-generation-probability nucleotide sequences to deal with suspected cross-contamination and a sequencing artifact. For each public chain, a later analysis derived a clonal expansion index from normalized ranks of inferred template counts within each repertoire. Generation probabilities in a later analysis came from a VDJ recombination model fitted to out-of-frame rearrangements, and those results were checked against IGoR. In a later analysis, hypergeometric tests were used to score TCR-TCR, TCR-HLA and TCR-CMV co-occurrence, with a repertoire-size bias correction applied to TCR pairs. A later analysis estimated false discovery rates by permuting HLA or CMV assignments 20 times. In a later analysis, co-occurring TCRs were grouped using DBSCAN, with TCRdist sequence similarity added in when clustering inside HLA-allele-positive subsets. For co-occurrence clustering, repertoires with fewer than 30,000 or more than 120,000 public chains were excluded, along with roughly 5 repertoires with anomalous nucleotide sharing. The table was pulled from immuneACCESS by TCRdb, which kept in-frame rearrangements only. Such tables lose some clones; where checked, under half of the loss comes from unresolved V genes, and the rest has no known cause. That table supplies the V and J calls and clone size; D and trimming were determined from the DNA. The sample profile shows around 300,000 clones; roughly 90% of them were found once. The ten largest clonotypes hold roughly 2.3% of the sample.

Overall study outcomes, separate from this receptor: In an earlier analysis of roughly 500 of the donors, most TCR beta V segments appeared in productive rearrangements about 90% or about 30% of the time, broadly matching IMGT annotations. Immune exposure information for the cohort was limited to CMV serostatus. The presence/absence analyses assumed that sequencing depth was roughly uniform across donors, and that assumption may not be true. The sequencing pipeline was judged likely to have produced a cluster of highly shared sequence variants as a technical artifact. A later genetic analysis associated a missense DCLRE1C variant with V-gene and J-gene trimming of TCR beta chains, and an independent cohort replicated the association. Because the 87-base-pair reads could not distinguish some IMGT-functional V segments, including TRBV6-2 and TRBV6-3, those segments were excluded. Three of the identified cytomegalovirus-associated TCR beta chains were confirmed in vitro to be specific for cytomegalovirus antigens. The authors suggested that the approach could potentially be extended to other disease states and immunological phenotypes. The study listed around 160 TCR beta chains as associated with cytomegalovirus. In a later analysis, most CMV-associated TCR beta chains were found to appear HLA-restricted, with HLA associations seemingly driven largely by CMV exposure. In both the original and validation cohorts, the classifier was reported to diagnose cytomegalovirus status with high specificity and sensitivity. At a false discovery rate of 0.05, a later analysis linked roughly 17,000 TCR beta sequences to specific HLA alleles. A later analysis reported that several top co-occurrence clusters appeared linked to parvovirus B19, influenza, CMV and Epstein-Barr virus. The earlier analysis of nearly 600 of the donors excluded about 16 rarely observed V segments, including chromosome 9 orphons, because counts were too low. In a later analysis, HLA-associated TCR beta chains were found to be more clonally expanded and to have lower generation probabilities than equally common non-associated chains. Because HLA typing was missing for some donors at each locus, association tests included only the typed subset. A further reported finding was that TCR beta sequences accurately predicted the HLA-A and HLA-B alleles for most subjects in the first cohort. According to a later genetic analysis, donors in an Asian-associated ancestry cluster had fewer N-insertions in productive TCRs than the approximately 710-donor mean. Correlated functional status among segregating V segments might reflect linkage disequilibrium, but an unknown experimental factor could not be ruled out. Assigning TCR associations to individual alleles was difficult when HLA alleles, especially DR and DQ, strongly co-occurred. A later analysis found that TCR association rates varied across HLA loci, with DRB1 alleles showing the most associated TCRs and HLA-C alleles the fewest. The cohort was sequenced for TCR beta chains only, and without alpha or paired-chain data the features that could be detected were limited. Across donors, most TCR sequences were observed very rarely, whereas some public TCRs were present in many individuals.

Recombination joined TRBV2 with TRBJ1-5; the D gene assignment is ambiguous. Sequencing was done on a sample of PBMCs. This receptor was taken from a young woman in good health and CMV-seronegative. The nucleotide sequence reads TGTGCCAGCAGCCTTGGGCCCTATAGCAATCAGCCCCAGCATTTT. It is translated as CASSLGPYSNQPQHF.